The present entry profiles one T cell receptor (beta chain) with its context. Time point noted: pre-treatment baseline. Response was assessed by RECIST 1.1 at 12 weeks, except a couple of rapid progressors. This specimen comes from a study of blood T cell dynamics during melanoma immunotherapy. At the level of the study: Patients with metastatic melanoma got pembrolizumab or nivolumab-ipilimumab as first-line care.

Libraries were prepared by immunoSEQ multiplex PCR; TCRdb keeps only in-frame clonotypes and omits some of them. The repertoire holds 9,500 to 11,000 clones, around 91% seen once, with 6% to 9.5% in the top ten. CDR1 and CDR2 from the germline V gene are MDHEN and SYDVKM. The CDR3 extends over 17 amino acids. V lost 6 bases and J lost 1, with 20 bases in between. The sequencing used blood, collected from a patient treated with checkpoint blockade. This sequence originates from a human donor with melanoma. The rearrangement joins TRBV28 to TRBJ2-3, with a weak D call TRBD1 (6 bases). The CDR3 DNA is TGTGCCAGCAGCCTAGGGCAGGGGACGATGGGCACAGATACGCAGTATTTT. It specifies CASSLGQGTMGTDTQYF.